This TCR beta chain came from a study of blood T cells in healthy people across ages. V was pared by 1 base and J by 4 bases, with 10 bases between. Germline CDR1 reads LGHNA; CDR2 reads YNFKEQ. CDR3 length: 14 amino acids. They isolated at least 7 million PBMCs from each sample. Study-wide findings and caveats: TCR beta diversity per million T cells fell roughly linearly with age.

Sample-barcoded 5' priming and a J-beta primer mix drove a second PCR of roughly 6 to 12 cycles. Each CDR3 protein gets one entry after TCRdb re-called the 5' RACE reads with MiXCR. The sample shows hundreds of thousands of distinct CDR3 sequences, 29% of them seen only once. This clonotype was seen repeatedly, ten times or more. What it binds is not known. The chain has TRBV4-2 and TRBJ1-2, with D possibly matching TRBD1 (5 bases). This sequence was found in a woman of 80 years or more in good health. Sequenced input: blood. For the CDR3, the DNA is TGTGCCAGCAGCCAAGGGGATGGGGCCTATGGCTACACCTTC. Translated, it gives CASSQGDGAYGYTF.